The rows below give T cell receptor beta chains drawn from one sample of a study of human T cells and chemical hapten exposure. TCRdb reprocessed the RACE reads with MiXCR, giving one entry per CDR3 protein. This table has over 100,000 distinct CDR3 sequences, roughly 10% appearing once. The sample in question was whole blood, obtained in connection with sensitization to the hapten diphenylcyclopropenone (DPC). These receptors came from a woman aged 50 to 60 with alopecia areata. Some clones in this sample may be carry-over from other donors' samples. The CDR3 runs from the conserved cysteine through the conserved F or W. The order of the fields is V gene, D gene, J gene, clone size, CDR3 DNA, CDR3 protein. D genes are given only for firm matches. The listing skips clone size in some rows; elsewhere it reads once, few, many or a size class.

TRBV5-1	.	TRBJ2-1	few	TGCGCCAGCAGTGAATGGAACAATGAGCAGTTCTTC	CASSEWNNEQFF
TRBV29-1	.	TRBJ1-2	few	TGCAGCGTGAGGACCACATACGGCTACACCTTC	CSVRTTYGYTF
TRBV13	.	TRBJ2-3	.	TGTGCCAGCAGCCCGGGGAGAGCGGGCGGCACAGATACGCAGTATTTT	CASSPGRAGGTDTQYF
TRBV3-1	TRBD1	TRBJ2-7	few	TGTGCCAGCCGGCCCGGGACAGGGGCTCCCTACGAGCAGTACTTC	CASRPGTGAPYEQYF
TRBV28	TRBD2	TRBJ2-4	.	TGTGCCAGCAGTCCCCGACTAGCGGGAGGGAACATTCAGTACTTC	CASSPRLAGGNIQYF
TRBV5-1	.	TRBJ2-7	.	TGCGCCAGCAGCTTTGGACCGGACAGAACCTACGAGCAGTACTTC	CASSFGPDRTYEQYF
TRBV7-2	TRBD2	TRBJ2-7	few	TGTGCCAGCAGCCGGGGGGACGGTGGTTACGAGCAGTACTTC	CASSRGDGGYEQYF
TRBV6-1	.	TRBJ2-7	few	TGTGCCAGCAGGGGTGGGTACGAGCAGTACTTC	CASRGGYEQYF
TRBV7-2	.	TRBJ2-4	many	TGTGCCAGCAGCTTAGCGAAGGTCGAAAACATTCAGTACTTC	CASSLAKVENIQYF
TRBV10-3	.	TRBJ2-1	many	TGTGCCATCAGTGAGTCGGGACCTTACAATGAGCAGTTCTTC	CAISESGPYNEQFF
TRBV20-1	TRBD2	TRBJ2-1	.	TGCAGTGCTAGGACGGGGGGGGGAGCCAATTACAATGAGCAGTTCTTC	CSARTGGGANYNEQFF
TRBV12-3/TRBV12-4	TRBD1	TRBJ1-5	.	TGTGCCAGCAGTGGACAGGGGGAACAGCCCCAGCATTTT	CASSGQGEQPQHF
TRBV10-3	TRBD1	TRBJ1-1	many	TGTGCCATCAGTGAAGAACAGGGGGCGAAACGGGACACTGAAGCTTTCTTT	CAISEEQGAKRDTEAFF
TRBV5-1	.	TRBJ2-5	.	TGCGCCAGCAGCTTGAGTACACAAGAGACCCAGTACTTC	CASSLSTQETQYF
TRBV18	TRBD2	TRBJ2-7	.	TGTGCCAGCTCACCCCTAGCGGGGGCCTACGAGCAGTACTTC	CASSPLAGAYEQYF
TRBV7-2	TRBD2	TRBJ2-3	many	TGTGCCAGCAGTTTAAGCGGGAGGGGGGCGGATACGCAGTATTTT	CASSLSGRGADTQYF
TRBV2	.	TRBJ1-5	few	TGTGCCAGCAGGGGGAATAGGTATAGCAATCAGCCCCAGCATTTT	CASRGNRYSNQPQHF
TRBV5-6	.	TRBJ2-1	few	TGTGCCAGCAGCCCTTACACCTACAATGAGCAGTTCTTC	CASSPYTYNEQFF
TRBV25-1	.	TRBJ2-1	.	TGTGCCAGCAGTGAAACGGGGACCTACAATGAGCAGTTCTTC	CASSETGTYNEQFF
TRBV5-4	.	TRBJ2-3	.	TGTGCCAGCAGCTTGGAAAGCGGAGGCACAGATACGCAGTATTTT	CASSLESGGTDTQYF
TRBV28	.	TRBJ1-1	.	TGTGCCAGCAGTGTACAGGGTTCATACACTGAAGCTTTCTTT	CASSVQGSYTEAFF
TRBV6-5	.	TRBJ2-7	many	TGTGCCAGCAGTTACGACCAGGGGACCTTTGCCTACGAGCAGTACTTC	CASSYDQGTFAYEQYF
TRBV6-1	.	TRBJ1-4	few	TGTGCCAGCAGTGAAGCTCCGTATCTTAATGAAAAACTGTTTTTT	CASSEAPYLNEKLFF
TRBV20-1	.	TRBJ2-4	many	TGCAGTGCTAGAGAGAGGAGAGCCAAAAACATTCAGTACTTC	CSARERRAKNIQYF
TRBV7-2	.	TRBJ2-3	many	TGTGCCAGCAGCAGGCTTACTAGGTCAGATACGCAGTATTTT	CASSRLTRSDTQYF
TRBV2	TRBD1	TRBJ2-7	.	TGTGCCAGCAGCCTAACTACAGGGGCCTACGAGCAGTACTTC	CASSLTTGAYEQYF
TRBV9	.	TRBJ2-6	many	TGTGCCAGCAGTGGCCCGGTCCTGACTTTC	CASSGPVLTF
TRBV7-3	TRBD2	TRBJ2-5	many	TGTGCCAGCAGCTCGAGCGGGGGGGCGGCAGAGACCCAGTACTTC	CASSSSGGAAETQYF
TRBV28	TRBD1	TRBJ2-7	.	TGTGCCAGCAGTTTAAGGCAGGGGGCCGGCGAGCAGTACTTC	CASSLRQGAGEQYF